This entry lists 28 T cell receptor beta chains sequenced from one sample in a study of cytomegalovirus exposure and HLA in healthy donors. Profiling relied on immunoSEQ multiplex PCR, and the TCRdb table lists in-frame clones only, not all of them. The sample has under 200,000 clones; roughly 91% are singletons. Source material: PBMCs. The receptors were gathered from a young man in good health and CMV-seropositive.

The V and J genes are TRBV27 and TRBJ2-7; TRBD1 might be the D (5 bases). CDR3 size: 14 residues. The germline V gene has CDR1 MNHEY and CDR2 SMNVEV (reference sequence). Trimming took 6 bases from V and 5 from J, leaving 17 bases between them. CDR3 in amino acids: CASRDRQGTDEQYF. CDR3 in DNA: TGTGCCAGCAGGGATAGGCAGGGCACCGACGAGCAGTACTTC.

The chain joins TRBV4-2 to TRBJ2-1; TRBD2 matches at 7 bases. Unmatched junction bases numbered 8, after V lost 0 bases and J lost 9 bases. The germline gives CDR1 LGHNA, CDR2 YNFKEQ. The CDR3 totals 15 residues. This CDR3 reads CASSQDIGGWGEQFF. As DNA, the CDR3 is TGTGCCAGCAGCCAAGATATCGGGGGGTGGGGTGAGCAGTTCTTC.

V and J are TRBV27 and TRBJ2-7, with 10 bases fitting TRBD1. Looked up from germline, CDR1 is MNHEY and CDR2 is SMNVEV (reference sequence). V trimming: 4 bases; J trimming: 2 bases; junction bases outside the gene matches: 5. The CDR3 runs to 15 residues. The CDR3, as DNA: TGTGCCAGCAGTTCACCGGGACAGGGGCCCTACGAGCAGTACTTC. This gives the protein CASSSPGQGPYEQYF.

The chain combines TRBV10-3 with TRBJ2-2; maybe TRBD2 (5 bases). CDR1 is ENHRY, CDR2 SYGVKD, per germline. With 3 bases removed from V and 8 bases from J, the gap between germline ends came to 10 bases. The length of the CDR3 is 13 residues. This chain's CDR3 is CAISETRDGELFF. DNA of the CDR3: TGTGCCATCAGTGAAACTAGAGATGGGGAGCTGTTTTTT.

The rearrangement links TRBV2 to TRBJ1-5; 11 bases are shared with TRBD1. V lost 4 bases and J lost 7; bases outside the gene matches: 6. CDR3 length: 15 amino acids. From germline, CDR1 is SNHLY and CDR2 FYNNEI. The CDR3 here is CASSVGQGALQPQHF. CDR3 sequence (DNA): TGTGCCAGCAGTGTTGGACAGGGGGCTTTACAGCCCCAGCATTTT.

The CDR3 DNA follows: TGTGCCAGCAGCTTAGCGTTGGGACAGGGGCAAGAGACCCAGTACTTC. Amino acids: CASSLALGQGQETQYF. The chain links TRBV7-6 to TRBJ2-5; 10 nucleotides line up with TRBD1. The CDR3 runs to 16 residues. CDR1 and CDR2 (germline): SGHVS, FNYEAQ. J lost 2 bases, V lost 0 bases, and 3 bases had no gene match.

CDR3 in DNA: TGTGCCAGCAGTGGGGGGGTGGGCACCTTGAACACTGAAGCTTTCTTT. Translating gives CASSGGVGTLNTEAFF. The chain joins TRBV27 to TRBJ1-1; D might be TRBD1 (5 bases). The CDR3 loop spans 16 amino acids. V was clipped by 5 bases and J by 0 bases, with 16 bases between them. From germline, CDR1 is MNHEY and CDR2 SMNVEV (reference sequence).

The V gene is TRBV5-1, the J gene TRBJ2-2; 8 bases fit TRBD2. Looked up from germline, CDR1 is SGHRS and CDR2 is YFSETQ. V lost 0 bases, J lost 4 bases, and 11 bases stayed unmatched. The CDR3 sequence is 18 residues long. CDR3 nucleotide sequence: TGCGCCAGCAGCTTGGCTGGGGGACTAGACTTGGGCACCGGGGAGCTGTTTTTT. This translates into CASSLAGGLDLGTGELFF.

The chain uses TRBV29-1 and TRBJ2-1, with D unclear. This CDR3 comprises 14 residues. The V end lost 3 bases, the J end lost 4 bases, and 13 bases lay between the germline ends. Germline values: CDR1 SQVTM, CDR2 ANQGSEA. The CDR3 bases are TGCAGCGTTGAGACCAAAGCTAGTTACAATGAGCAGTTCTTC. This gives the protein CSVETKASYNEQFF.

The gene calls are TRBV4-2 and TRBJ2-5; 8 bases line up with TRBD2. The J segment lost 6 bases and the V segment lost 0 bases, leaving 3 bases of the junction unmatched. The CDR3 has 14 amino acids. Germline V gives CDR1 LGHNA, CDR2 YNFKEQ. CDR3 sequence: CASSQDGGGQTQYF. CDR3 nucleotide sequence: TGTGCCAGCAGCCAAGACGGGGGGGGGCAGACCCAGTACTTC.

V is TRBV11-3 and J is TRBJ2-1; 14 nucleotides agree with TRBD2. The germline V gene encodes CDR1 SGHNT and CDR2 YENEEA. The CDR3 consists of 15 residues. Trimming removed 3 bases from V and 6 bases from J; junction bases left unmatched: 1. The CDR3, as DNA: TGTGCCAGCAGCTTCGGACTAGCGGGAGGCAATGAGCAGTTCTTC. It encodes CASSFGLAGGNEQFF.

V gene TRBV5-4 combines with J gene TRBJ2-7, with 13 nucleotides matching TRBD2. With V trimmed by 4 bases and J by 0 bases, 7 bases remained unmatched. Germline lookup yields CDR1 SGHNT and CDR2 YYREEE (reference sequence). The CDR3 consists of 17 residues. The CDR3 bases are TGTGCCAGCAGCATGGGGACTAGCGGGATCCCCTCCTACGAGCAGTACTTC. It is translated as CASSMGTSGIPSYEQYF.

The V gene is TRBV29-1, the J gene TRBJ2-3, with a possible D match to TRBD2 (5 bases). Germline V lookup: CDR1 SQVTM, CDR2 ANQGSEA. V lost 6 bases and J lost 4, with 20 bases in between. The CDR3 sequence is 15 residues long. The CDR3 region is CSVLPPAGWADTQYF. The CDR3 region has the DNA TGCAGCGTCCTCCCCCCGGCGGGCTGGGCAGATACGCAGTATTTT.

This chain links TRBV2 with TRBJ2-1, with D unclear. V was clipped by 4 bases and J by 4 bases, with 2 bases between them. CDR1 SNHLY and CDR2 FYNNEI come from the germline V gene. The CDR3 extends over 11 amino acids. The CDR3 loop is CASSAYNEQFF. CDR3 nucleotide sequence: TGTGCCAGCAGTGCGTACAATGAGCAGTTCTTC.

The DNA of the CDR3 is TGTGCCAGTAGCTGGACTAGCGGGACCGTGTACGAGCAGTACTTC. This translates into CASSWTSGTVYEQYF. V usage is TRBV19 and J usage is TRBJ2-7, with 12 bases matching TRBD2. Germline V gene lookup returns CDR1 LNHDA and CDR2 SQIVND (reference sequence). CDR3 length: 15 amino acids. V trimming: 6 bases; J trimming: 4 bases; junction bases outside the gene matches: 7.

The genes are TRBV21-1 and TRBJ2-7; the table's D call, TRBD1, was not checked against the DNA. TRBV21-1 counts as a pseudogene. CDR3 length equals 11 residues. The CDR3 coding sequence is TGTGCCAGCAGCCCATCCTACGAGCAGTACTTC. This sequence encodes CASSPSYEQYF.

The chain joins TRBV30 to TRBJ2-7, with 7 bases fitting TRBD2. The CDR3 spans 14 residues. The germline V gene has CDR1 GTSNPN and CDR2 SVGIG (reference sequence). The J segment lost 5 bases and the V segment lost 0 bases, leaving 7 bases of the junction unmatched. The CDR3 DNA reads TGTGCCTGGAGTGTGGTTAGCGGGCAGGACGAGCAGTACTTC. Encoded protein: CAWSVVSGQDEQYF.

The V and J genes are TRBV7-9 and TRBJ2-1; weak D call: TRBD1 (5 bases). Germline lookup yields CDR1 SEHNR and CDR2 FQNEAQ (reference sequence). Trimming cost V 5 bases and J 8 bases, with 22 bases left between them. CDR3 length equals 16 residues. The CDR3 sequence: CASSQETPAGNDEQFF. The CDR3 DNA reads TGTGCCAGCAGCCAAGAGACTCCCGCAGGGAACGATGAGCAGTTCTTC.

The V and J genes are TRBV28 and TRBJ1-4; 7 bases align to TRBD1. The CDR3 contains 16 residues. Germline values: CDR1 MDHEN, CDR2 SYDVKM. The junction had 3 bases not matched to a gene; V was cut back by 2 bases and J by 0 bases. The CDR3 spells CASSLIGTATNEKLFF. The CDR3 bases are TGTGCCAGCAGTTTAATCGGGACAGCAACTAATGAAAAACTGTTTTTT.

The CDR3 DNA reads as TGTGCCAGCAGCCAAGTTGAACGGGATAGAGATACGCAGTATTTT. Its translation is CASSQVERDRDTQYF. The chain is built from TRBV4-2 and TRBJ2-3, with D possibly being TRBD2 (5 bases). The germline V gene has CDR1 LGHNA and CDR2 YNFKEQ. The CDR3 runs 15 residues. Trimming took 1 base from V and 5 from J, leaving 13 bases between them.

The V call is TRBV18, the J call TRBJ2-1; D is possibly TRBD2 (5 bases). Germline V gene data show CDR1 as KGHSH and CDR2 as LQKENI. This CDR3 has 11 residues. V lost 6 bases and J 7 bases, leaving 7 bases between the germline ends. CDR3 loop: CASSPGNEQFF. The CDR3 DNA follows: TGTGCCAGCTCTCCGGGGAATGAGCAGTTCTTC.

V usage is TRBV6-1 and J usage is TRBJ2-2; possibly TRBD2 for D (6 bases). Germline V gene data show CDR1 as MNHNS and CDR2 as SASEGT. This CDR3 spans 15 amino acids. With 5 bases removed from V and 0 bases from J, the gap between germline ends came to 10 bases. Written as DNA, the CDR3 is TGTGCCAGCAGTATAGCGGAGGCGAACACCGGGGAGCTGTTTTTT. Its translation: CASSIAEANTGELFF.

The chain combines TRBV25-1 with TRBJ2-7, with a weak D call TRBD2 (5 bases). Germline V CDR1 and CDR2: MGHDK, SYGVNS. The V and J ends lost 4 bases and 3 bases respectively, with 10 bases between them. The CDR3 length is 13 residues. The CDR3 region has the DNA TGTGCCAGCAGTGGATCGGGGAGCTACGAGCAGTACTTC. Encoded protein: CASSGSGSYEQYF.

CDR3 in DNA: TGTGCCAGCAGTTTACAGGGTTACAATGAAAAACTGTTTTTT. Encoded protein: CASSLQGYNEKLFF. The chain couples TRBV28 to TRBJ1-4; D might be TRBD1 (5 bases). The V and J ends lost 2 bases and 5 bases respectively, with 9 bases between them. The CDR3 runs to 14 residues. Per the germline V gene, CDR1 is MDHEN and CDR2 is SYDVKM.

This rearrangement joins TRBV19 to TRBJ1-5; 7 bases fit TRBD1. The CDR3 contains 13 residues. Germline V gene lookup returns CDR1 LNHDA and CDR2 SQIVND (reference sequence). Trimming removed 8 bases from V and 3 bases from J; junction bases left unmatched: 4. Here the CDR3 DNA reads TGTGCCAGTTCACAGGGGCTCAATCAGCCCCAGCATTTT. This codes for CASSQGLNQPQHF.

This chain connects TRBV7-9 to TRBJ2-3; weak D call: TRBD1 (7 bases). Germline CDR1 reads SEHNR; CDR2 reads FQNEAQ (reference sequence). V lost 5 bases, J lost 4 bases, and 16 bases lay in between. The CDR3 extends over 15 amino acids. The CDR3 protein is CASSPRPRGADTQYF. The CDR3 DNA is TGTGCCAGCAGCCCCCGGCCCAGGGGGGCAGATACGCAGTATTTT.

A single count supports this clone. The rearrangement links TRBV7-3 to TRBJ2-3; TRBD2 matches at 13 bases. Germline V gene lookup returns CDR1 SGHTA and CDR2 FQGTGA. V gave up 4 bases and J gave up 0 bases; unmatched junction bases: 1. The CDR3 sequence is 16 residues long. The CDR3 spells CASSSGLAGSTDTQYF. CDR3 in DNA: TGTGCCAGCAGCTCGGGACTAGCGGGGAGCACAGATACGCAGTATTTT.

In its sample, this clone was seen once. The chain has TRBV18 and TRBJ2-1, with 9 nucleotides matching TRBD1. With 5 bases clipped from V and 5 bases from J, the junction kept 13 bases outside the gene matches. The CDR3 sequence is 17 residues long. The germline CDR1 and CDR2 sequences are KGHSH and LQKENI. Written as DNA, the CDR3 is TGTGCCAGCTCATCCCGACAGGGGGGAGAGGATGACAATGAGCAGTTCTTC. This gives the protein CASSSRQGGEDDNEQFF.